This T cell receptor (beta chain) appears in the sequencing data of a study of blood T cell repertoires in COVID-19. Profiled with immunoSEQ multiplex PCR; TCRdb holds only in-frame clones, not every one. The sample gives 40,000 to 55,000 clones, nearly 90% of which show up once; roughly 3% is in the top ten. V gave up 3 bases and J gave up 6 bases; unmatched junction bases: 6. CDR3 length equals 16 residues. Germline loops: CDR1 KGHDR, CDR2 SFDVKD. V gene TRBV24-1 combines with J gene TRBJ2-3, with 12 bases identical to TRBD2. The source of this sequence is a man aged 45 to 65 with active COVID-19. Sequencing was done on a sample of peripheral blood. The CDR3 is CATSDPLAGGLDTQYF. DNA of the CDR3: TGTGCCACCAGTGATCCCCTAGCGGGGGGGTTGGATACGCAGTATTTT.